A selection of T cell receptor beta chains follows, all from one sample in a study of blood T cell repertoires in COVID-19. This table comes from immunoSEQ multiplex PCR, and its TCRdb copy is limited to in-frame clones, with some not included. Here the sample spans around 130,000 clones, approximately 85% being singletons. The sequencing sample was made of peripheral blood. The receptors originated from a human donor in a cohort sampled during active COVID-19. The CDR3 runs from the conserved cysteine through the conserved F or W. D genes are given only for firm matches. Not every row has a clone size; where given, it reads once, few, many or a size class.

D gene,J gene,V gene,clone size,CDR3 DNA,CDR3 protein
TRBD2,TRBJ2-1,TRBV30,.,TGTGCCTGGAGTACCCCCCGCGGGGGGGCCTACAATGAGCAGTTCTTC,CAWSTPRGGAYNEQFF
TRBD1,TRBJ1-1,TRBV6-2/TRBV6-3,once,TGTGCCAGCAGACCTTACAGGGGCATGAACACTGAAGCTTTCTTT,CASRPYRGMNTEAFF
.,TRBJ2-1,TRBV5-1,.,TGCGCCAGCAGCCCTAAGCAGGGGACGACCTCCTACAATGAGCAGTTCTTC,CASSPKQGTTSYNEQFF
.,TRBJ2-3,TRBV19,.,TGTGCCAGTAGTCTCGACTCCGACGGGACAGATACGCAGTATTTT,CASSLDSDGTDTQYF
.,TRBJ1-1,TRBV2,.,TGTGCCAGCACGGTCGAGAACACTGAAGCTTTCTTT,CASTVENTEAFF
.,TRBJ2-5,TRBV11-3,.,TGTGCCAGCAGCTTGGGCTACCGCGAAACCCAGTACTTC,CASSLGYRETQYF
.,TRBJ1-5,TRBV19,.,TGTGCCAGTAGTATGGGGGGGAGCAATCAGCCCCAGCATTTT,CASSMGGSNQPQHF
.,TRBJ2-7,TRBV19,.,TGTGCCAGTAGGGCGATGACAGGGACTCGCCCCTACGAGCAGTACTTC,CASRAMTGTRPYEQYF
TRBD1,TRBJ2-7,TRBV7-2,once,TGTGCCAGCAGCTTAACGGGACAGGGGGCATCGATACCTGTCGAGCAGTACTTC,CASSLTGQGASIPVEQYF
.,TRBJ1-2,TRBV11-2,few,TGTGCCAGCAGCCCGGTTGGCTACACCTTC,CASSPVGYTF
TRBD2,TRBJ2-3,TRBV27,.,TGTGCCAGCAGTTCTTCCGGGGGGGGCCGCTGGCAGTATTTT,CASSSSGGGRWQYF
.,TRBJ2-1,TRBV19,.,TGTGCCAGTAGGGTGGACAGCTACAATGAGCAGTTCTTC,CASRVDSYNEQFF
TRBD1,TRBJ2-2,TRBV7-9,once,TGTGCCAGCAGTCGCCTGCCTATCGGGACAGCGAACACCGGGGAGCTGTTTTTT,CASSRLPIGTANTGELFF
TRBD1,TRBJ1-1,TRBV11-2,.,TGTGCCAGCAGCGACCGACAGGGGATCACTGAAGCTTTCTTT,CASSDRQGITEAFF
.,TRBJ2-1,TRBV5-1,few,TGCGCCAGCAGCACACAGGGCTTTGAGCAGTTCTTC,CASSTQGFEQFF
.,TRBJ1-1,TRBV12-3/TRBV12-4,.,TGTGCCAGCAGTTTAACGGGCACTGAAGCTTTCTTT,CASSLTGTEAFF
TRBD1,TRBJ1-6,TRBV15,.,TGTGCCACCAGCAGAGGGACAGGGTCTAATTCACCCCTCCACTTT,CATSRGTGSNSPLHF
TRBD1,TRBJ1-2,TRBV5-5,.,TGTGCCAGCAGCTTTCGCTGGGACAGCTATGGCTACACCTTC,CASSFRWDSYGYTF
.,TRBJ1-2,TRBV11-2,once,TGTGCCAGCAGCTTAGACTTCGACAGGAACGGCTTCGATGGCTACACCTTC,CASSLDFDRNGFDGYTF
.,TRBJ2-1,TRBV20-1,.,TGCAGTGCTAGAGATGGAGGCGGGGAGTTCTTC,CSARDGGGEFF
.,TRBJ1-4,TRBV28,.,TGTGCCAGCAGCTACTTCGGACACCGGAATGAAAAACTGTTTTTT,CASSYFGHRNEKLFF
.,TRBJ2-7,TRBV5-1,.,TGCGCCAGCAGCTTGGAACAGGGTTACTACGAGCAGTACTTC,CASSLEQGYYEQYF
TRBD1,TRBJ2-7,TRBV5-1,.,TGCGCCAGCCGCCCCGGGACAGGAAACGAGCAGTACTTC,CASRPGTGNEQYF
TRBD2,TRBJ2-1,TRBV2,.,TGTGCCACCGCACTAGCGGGTGATTACAATGAGCAGTTCTTC,CATALAGDYNEQFF
TRBD1,TRBJ1-2,TRBV27,.,TGTGCCAGCAGTTCGGCAGGGGGCGGCTCTTATGGCTACACCTTC,CASSSAGGGSYGYTF
TRBD2,TRBJ2-7,TRBV4-2,few,TGTGCCAGCAGCCGTAGTAGCGGGGCCTCCTACGAGCAGTACTTC,CASSRSSGASYEQYF
TRBD1,TRBJ1-2,TRBV6-6,.,TGTGCCAGCAGATCAGGGGGCGGAGGCTACACCTTC,CASRSGGGGYTF